Described below is a single TCR beta chain sequence and its context. Antigen specificity is unknown. TCRdb processed the reads anew with MiXCR; each CDR3 protein has one entry. The sample has some 680,000 distinct CDR3 sequences; approximately 34% are singletons. V was trimmed by 0 bases and J by 1 base, leaving 11 bases between them. The CDR3 length is 16 residues. In germline, CDR1 is SGHNT, CDR2 YYREEE (reference sequence). This entry comes from a study of T cell repertoires in cytomegalovirus infection. General observations from the study: HLA-C-restricted CMV clonotypes gave the most frequent clonotype in two of eight donors.

Sequencing was carried out using PBMCs. The TCR was taken from a human donor in good health (CMV status not recorded). Some clones in this sample may be carry-over from other donors' samples. V usage is TRBV5-4 and J usage is TRBJ2-1; D is undetermined. The DNA for the CDR3 is TGTGCCAGCAGCTTGGATCGACTTTGGTCCTACAATGAGCAGTTCTTC. Protein product: CASSLDRLWSYNEQFF.